This T cell receptor (beta chain) derives from a study of T cell responses to AZD1222 COVID-19 vaccine. In the study overall: Recipients boosted at about 4 weeks or about 12 weeks are pooled.

Method: immunoSEQ multiplex PCR; TCRdb's copy keeps in-frame clones and lacks some. Here the sample spans about 150,000 clones, 92% being singletons. Concerning this clone itself: Antigen unknown.

Study results and limitations: The span of vaccine-associated CD4 TCRs extended across spike, with dominance at 160-218 and 743-854.

With V trimmed by 9 bases and J by 4 bases, 0 bases remained unmatched. Germline V gives CDR1 KGHDR, CDR2 SFDVKD. The CDR3 contains 11 residues. The V call is TRBV24-1, the J call TRBJ2-3; TRBD1 matches at 7 bases. The material was peripheral blood, obtained on day 0 of AZD1222 vaccination. The origin of this receptor is an adult in good health. The CDR3 DNA sequence: TGTGCCACCGGGACAGCAGATACGCAGTATTTT. Its translation is CATGTADTQYF.